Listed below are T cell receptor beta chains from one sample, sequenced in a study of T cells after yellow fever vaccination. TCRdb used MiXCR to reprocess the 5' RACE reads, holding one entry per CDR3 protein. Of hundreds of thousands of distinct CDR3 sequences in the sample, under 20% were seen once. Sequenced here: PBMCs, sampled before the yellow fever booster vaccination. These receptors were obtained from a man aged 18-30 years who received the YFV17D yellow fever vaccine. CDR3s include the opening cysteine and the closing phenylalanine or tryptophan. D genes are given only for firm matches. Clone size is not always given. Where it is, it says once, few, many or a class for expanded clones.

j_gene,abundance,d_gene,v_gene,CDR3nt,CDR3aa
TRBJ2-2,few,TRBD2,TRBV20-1,TGCAGTGCCCCAGGACTAGCGGCCGGGGAGCTGTTTTTT,CSAPGLAAGELFF
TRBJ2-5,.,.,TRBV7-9,TGTGCCAGCAGCCAAGTTGGACAGACCGGAGAGACCCAGTACTTC,CASSQVGQTGETQYF
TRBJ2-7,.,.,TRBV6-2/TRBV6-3,TGTGCCAGCAGCCCCACCCAATTAGCAGGCTACGAGCAGTACTTC,CASSPTQLAGYEQYF
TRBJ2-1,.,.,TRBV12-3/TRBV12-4,TGTGCCAGCAGTTTATGGAGCGGGGAGCAGTTCTTC,CASSLWSGEQFF
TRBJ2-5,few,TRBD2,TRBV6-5,TGTGCCAGCAGCAGCAGCGGGGAAGAGACCCAGTACTTC,CASSSSGEETQYF
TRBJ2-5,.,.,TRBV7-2,TGTGCCAGCAGCTACCGGTACGACCAAGAGACCCAGTACTTC,CASSYRYDQETQYF
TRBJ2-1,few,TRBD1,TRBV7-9,TGTGCCAGCAGCCCCCGACAGGGGGTTGCTTACAATGAGCAGTTCTTC,CASSPRQGVAYNEQFF
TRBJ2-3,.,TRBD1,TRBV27,TGTGCCAGCAGGGCAACAGGGGAGACAGATACGCAGTATTTT,CASRATGETDTQYF
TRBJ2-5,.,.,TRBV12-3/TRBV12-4,TGTGCCAGCAGTTCCGGGCAGAAAGAGACCCAGTACTTC,CASSSGQKETQYF
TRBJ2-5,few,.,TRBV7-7,TGTGCTAGCAGCGCATGGGCCCGAGAGACCCAGTACTTC,CASSAWARETQYF
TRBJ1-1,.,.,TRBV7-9,TGTGCCAGCAGCACCGGGGGCGCTTTCTTT,CASSTGGAFF
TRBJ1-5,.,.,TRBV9,TGTGCCAGCAGCGGGGGGACGGGGAATCAGCCCCAGCATTTT,CASSGGTGNQPQHF
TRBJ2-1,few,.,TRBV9,TGTGCCAGCAGCTCGGGCGAGCGGGTATACAATGAGCAGTTCTTC,CASSSGERVYNEQFF
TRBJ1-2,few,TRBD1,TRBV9,TGTGCCAGCAGCCCGGGGGGTCTACAGGGGTATGGCTACACCTTC,CASSPGGLQGYGYTF
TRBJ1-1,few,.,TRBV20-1,TGCAGTGCTAGCCCCGGAGGCACACACAGGGAGTGGGAAGCTTTCTTT,CSASPGGTHREWEAFF
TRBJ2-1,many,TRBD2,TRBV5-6,TGTGCCAGTAAAACCGGGACTACTACCTACAATGAGCAGTTCTTC,CASKTGTTTYNEQFF
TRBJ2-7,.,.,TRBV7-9,TGTGCCAGCAGCTTAACCCCTTATTACGAGCAGTACTTC,CASSLTPYYEQYF
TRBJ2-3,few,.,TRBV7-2,TGTGCCAGCAGCCTGTCTTTTATCCGGGATACGCAGTATTTT,CASSLSFIRDTQYF
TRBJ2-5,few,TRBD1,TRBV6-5,TGTGCCAGCAGTTACGGGCAGGGGGTTGAGACCCAGTACTTC,CASSYGQGVETQYF
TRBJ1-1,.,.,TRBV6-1,TGTGCCAGCATTCCGGAGGGAATGAACACTGAAGCTTTCTTT,CASIPEGMNTEAFF
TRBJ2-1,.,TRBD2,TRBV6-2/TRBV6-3,TGTGCCAGCAGTTACGCGGGGGGGCCTCGGGAGCAGTTCTTC,CASSYAGGPREQFF
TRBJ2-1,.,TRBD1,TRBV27,TGTGCCAGCAGCTACGACAGGGGCAATGAGCAGTTCTTC,CASSYDRGNEQFF
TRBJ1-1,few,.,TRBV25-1,TGTGCCAGCAGTGAATGGGTAGGGGCCACTGAAGCTTTCTTT,CASSEWVGATEAFF
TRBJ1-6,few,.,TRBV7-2,TGTGCCAGCAGCTTTCAGGGTGCTAGGTCACCCCTCCACTTT,CASSFQGARSPLHF
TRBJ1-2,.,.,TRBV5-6,TGTGCCAGCAGCTTGTTGGCATATGGCTACACCTTC,CASSLLAYGYTF
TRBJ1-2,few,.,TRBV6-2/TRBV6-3,TGTGCCAGCAGTTACAGGGCCAGGGGCTACACCTTC,CASSYRARGYTF
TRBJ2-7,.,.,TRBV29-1,TGCAGCGTTGAAGTTCGGGACTCCTACGAGCAGTACTTC,CSVEVRDSYEQYF
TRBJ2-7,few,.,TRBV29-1,TGCAGCGTTGAAGTGGGAGACTACGAGCAGTACTTC,CSVEVGDYEQYF
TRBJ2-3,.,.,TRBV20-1,TGCAGTGCACCCCGGGACCCCCACCCGGGCGGCGATACGCAGTATTTT,CSAPRDPHPGGDTQYF
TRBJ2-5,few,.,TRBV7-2,TGTGCCAGCAGCGGAAGACCTTCTGTAGAAGAGACCCAGTACTTC,CASSGRPSVEETQYF
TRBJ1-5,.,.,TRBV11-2,TGTGCCAGCAGCTTAGGCAGGGCGGGTCAGCCCCAGCATTTT,CASSLGRAGQPQHF
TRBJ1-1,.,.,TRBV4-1,TGCGCCAGCAGCCCGGCGGCGGGCAGAAACACTGAAGCTTTCTTT,CASSPAAGRNTEAFF
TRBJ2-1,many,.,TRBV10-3,TGTGCCATCAGTGGGGGTCCTTCCTACAATGAGCAGTTCTTC,CAISGGPSYNEQFF
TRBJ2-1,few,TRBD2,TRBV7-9,TGTGCCAGCAGCTCCGAGGCGAGCGGGAAGTTCTTC,CASSSEASGKFF
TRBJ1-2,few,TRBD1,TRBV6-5,TGTGCCAGCAGTCTCGAGGGGGCCGACTATGGCTACACCTTC,CASSLEGADYGYTF
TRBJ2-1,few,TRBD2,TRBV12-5,TGTGCTAGTGCTAGCGGGGGCCACAATGAGCAGTTCTTC,CASASGGHNEQFF
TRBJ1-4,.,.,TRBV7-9,TGTGCCAGCAGCTTATCGATAGGGGCAGAGGAGGGAAAACTGTTTTTT,CASSLSIGAEEGKLFF
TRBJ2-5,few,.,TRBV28,TGTGCCAGCAGGGGATTCCAAGAGACCCAGTACTTC,CASRGFQETQYF
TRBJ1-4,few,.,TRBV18,TGTGCCAGCGCACTCGTAGACGGTGAAAAACTGTTTTTT,CASALVDGEKLFF
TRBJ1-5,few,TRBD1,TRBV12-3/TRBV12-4,TGTGCCAGCAGTTCCACAGGGGGCGCTTGGCAGCCCCAGCATTTT,CASSSTGGAWQPQHF
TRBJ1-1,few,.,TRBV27,TGTGCCAGCAGTTTAACCCCAGGAGTGAACACTGAAGCTTTCTTT,CASSLTPGVNTEAFF
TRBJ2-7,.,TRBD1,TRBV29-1,TGCAGCGTTGAAGAGAGTGGGACAGAGTCTTACGAGCAGTACTTC,CSVEESGTESYEQYF